The 6 T cell receptor beta chains in this list originate from one sample, sequenced in a study of blood T cell repertoires in COVID-19. Assay used: immunoSEQ multiplex PCR; TCRdb lists only in-frame clones, some missing. This table holds more than 250,000 clones, about 90% found once. The sequenced sample was PBMCs or T cells enriched from blood (not recorded which). All receptors derive from a woman younger than 35 with acute COVID-19.

DNA of the CDR3: TGTGCCAGCAGCCTCTCCGTTATGGAGGGAAACACCATATATTTT. Translated: CASSLSVMEGNTIYF. J is TRBJ1-3 and V is TRBV6-5; D call uncertain. Germline assignment: CDR1 MNHEY and CDR2 SVGAGI. Trimming shortened V by 6 bases and J by 4 bases, and 16 bases separated the two germline ends. The CDR3 covers 15 residues.

The chain employs TRBV21-1 and TRBJ2-1; the table's D gene call, TRBD1, was not cross checked with the DNA. TRBV21-1 is an annotated pseudogene. The CDR3 contains 15 residues. CDR3 sequence (DNA): TGTGCCAGCAGCAACCAGGGTAGTTCCGCAATTAAGCAGTTCTTC. Protein: CASSNQGSSAIKQFF.

The rearrangement uses TRBV6-5 and TRBJ1-1; TRBD1 matches at 7 bases. The CDR3 sequence is 14 residues long. Germline V gives CDR1 MNHEY, CDR2 SVGAGI. V lost 10 bases, J lost 1 base, and 9 bases stayed unmatched. The CDR3 is CATMINRGNTEAFF. CDR3 coding DNA: TGTGCCACCATGATAAACAGGGGGAACACTGAAGCTTTCTTT.

The chain carries TRBV29-1 and TRBJ1-2; D may be TRBD1 (5 bases). Looked up from germline, CDR1 is SQVTM and CDR2 is ANQGSEA. Trimming pared 4 bases from V and 8 bases from J, leaving 20 bases between. The CDR3 has 14 amino acids. CDR3 DNA sequence: TGCAGCGTTGCCACCGACAGTCTGGGAAGAGGCTACACCTTC. It is translated as CSVATDSLGRGYTF.

This sequence joins TRBV5-1 and TRBJ2-1, with D perhaps TRBD2 (6 bases). The CDR3 length is 17 residues. The V end was cut by 0 bases, the J end by 8 bases, with 21 bases between. Germline V lookup: CDR1 SGHRS, CDR2 YFSETQ. CDR3: CASSLEVYRLASDEQFF. As DNA, the CDR3 is TGCGCCAGCAGCTTGGAGGTGTATAGGCTAGCGTCGGATGAGCAGTTCTTC.

This chain connects TRBV4-2 to TRBJ2-1; TRBD2 agrees at 7 bases. V gave up 0 bases and J gave up 4 bases; unmatched junction bases: 15. Germline loops: CDR1 LGHNA, CDR2 YNFKEQ. CDR3 length: 19 amino acids. The CDR3 DNA sequence: TGTGCCAGCAGCCAAGATCGAGGGAAAAGCGGGGCTGGATACAATGAGCAGTTCTTC. Its protein is CASSQDRGKSGAGYNEQFF.